The clone carrying this T cell receptor beta chain has a handful of counts. The antigen remains unidentified. Trimming stripped 2 bases from V and 6 bases from J, with 17 bases between. Germline V gene lookup returns CDR1 MRHNA and CDR2 SNTAGT. The CDR3 is 16 residues long. The sample comes from a study of cytomegalovirus exposure and HLA in healthy donors. Study-level results: Sequence variants that were highly shared formed a cluster that was likely a sequencing artifact.

Amplification used 60 Vbeta primers and 13 Jbeta primers. Some clones are missing from TCRdb's copy, which holds only in-frame ones; the method was immunoSEQ multiplex PCR. The sample lists around 160,000 clones; 60% to 80% were seen once. The chain links TRBV6-4 to TRBJ2-1; D remains ambiguous. The receptor was derived from a woman aged 40-49 years in good health and CMV-seropositive. The sequenced material came from PBMCs. The DNA of the CDR3 is TGTGCCAGCAGTGACCATTTCCAATTTCCACTCAATGAGCAGTTCTTC. It codes for CASSDHFQFPLNEQFF.